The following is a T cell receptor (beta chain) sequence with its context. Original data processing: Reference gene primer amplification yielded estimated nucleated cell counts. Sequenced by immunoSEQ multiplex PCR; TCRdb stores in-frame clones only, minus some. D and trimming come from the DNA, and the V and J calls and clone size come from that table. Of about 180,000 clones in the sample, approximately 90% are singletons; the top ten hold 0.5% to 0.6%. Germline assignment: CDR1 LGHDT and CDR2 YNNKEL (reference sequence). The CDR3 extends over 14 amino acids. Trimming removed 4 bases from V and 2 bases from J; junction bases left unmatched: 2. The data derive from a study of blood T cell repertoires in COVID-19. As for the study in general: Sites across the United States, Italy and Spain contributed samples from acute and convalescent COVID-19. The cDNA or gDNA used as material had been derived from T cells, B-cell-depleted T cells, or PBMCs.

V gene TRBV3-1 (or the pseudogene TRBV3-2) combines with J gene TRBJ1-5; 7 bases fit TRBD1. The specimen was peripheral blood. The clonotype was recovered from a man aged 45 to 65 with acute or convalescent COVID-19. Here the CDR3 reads CASSLGQGNQPQHF. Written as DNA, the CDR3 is TGTGCCAGCAGCCTCGGACAGGGCAATCAGCCCCAGCATTTT.